The 27 T cell receptor beta chains presented below share a single source sample, sequenced in a study of CD4 T cells in relation to SARS-CoV-2 and coronaviruses. Their target antigens are unknown. The table came from immunoSEQ multiplex PCR; TCRdb's copy has only in-frame clones and leaves some out. Among about 17,000 clones listed, 60% to 75% were seen once. The unexposed donors gave CD4+ T cells in about 2010-2019, prior to COVID-19. Isolation of CD4+ T cells took place after less than 11 days in culture. The source material was CD4+ T cells from PBMCs, cultured in vitro. These receptors originate from a human donor in good health.

CDR3 residues: CASQGSSYEQYF. CDR3 sequence (DNA): TGCGCCAGCCAGGGGAGCTCCTACGAGCAGTACTTC. The gene calls are TRBV5-1 and TRBJ2-7; maybe TRBD1 (6 bases). Per the germline V gene, CDR1 is SGHRS and CDR2 is YFSETQ. The CDR3 is made up of 12 amino acids. The germline V and J ends were trimmed by 7 bases and 0 bases, with 8 bases remaining between them.

The table lists this clone with a count of one. V is TRBV18 and J is TRBJ2-1, with 7 bases matching TRBD2. CDR1 is KGHSH, CDR2 LQKENI, per germline. Unmatched junction bases numbered 4, after V lost 2 bases and J lost 3 bases. The CDR3 sequence is 15 residues long. In DNA form, the CDR3 reads TGTGCCAGCTCACCATCAGCGGGACTCTACAATGAGCAGTTCTTC. Translation: CASSPSAGLYNEQFF.

The V and J genes are TRBV7-2 and TRBJ2-5; D remains ambiguous. The ends were cut back, 3 bases at V and 3 bases at J, with 5 bases in the middle. The CDR3 covers 12 residues. Looked up from germline, CDR1 is SGHTA and CDR2 is FQGNSA. For the CDR3, the DNA is TGTGCCAGCAGCTTCGGAGAAGAGACCCAGTACTTC. Encoded protein: CASSFGEETQYF.

The chain has TRBV5-1 and TRBJ2-3; 8 bases agree with TRBD1. Germline CDR1 and CDR2: SGHRS and YFSETQ. Trimming took 2 bases from V and 4 from J; bases not matched to a gene: 21. There are 20 residues in the CDR3. Written as DNA, the CDR3 is TGCGCCAGCAGCTTAAGGTGGCTCGACGATGTGTGGGACAGGTCAGATACGCAGTATTTT. It translates to CASSLRWLDDVWDRSDTQYF.

This clone showed up just once. This chain connects TRBV20-1 to TRBJ1-2; no firm D call. Germline loops: CDR1 DFQATT, CDR2 SNEGSKA (reference sequence). The CDR3 runs to 11 residues. V gave up 0 bases and J gave up 6 bases, with 5 bases separating them. CDR3 amino acids: CSARDKHGYTF. Written as DNA, the CDR3 is TGCAGTGCTAGAGATAAGCATGGCTACACCTTC.

V is TRBV10-1 and J is TRBJ2-7, with D maybe TRBD1 (6 bases). The V end was cut by 6 bases, the J end by 2 bases, with 8 bases between. This CDR3 is built from 12 residues. Germline V CDR1 and CDR2: WNHNN, SYGVQD (reference sequence). CDR3: CASSQGTYEQYF. Written as DNA, the CDR3 is TGCGCCAGCAGCCAGGGGACCTACGAGCAGTACTTC.

The V call is TRBV18, the J call TRBJ2-7; TRBD1 matches 8 bases. The V segment lost 3 bases and the J segment 3 bases; nucleotides outside the gene matches: 10. Germline V CDR1 and CDR2: KGHSH, LQKENI. The CDR3 totals 16 residues. CDR3 amino acids: CASSPRPGQDHYEQYF. The CDR3, as DNA: TGTGCCAGCTCACCGAGACCGGGACAGGACCACTACGAGCAGTACTTC.

This clone was seen a handful of times. V is TRBV5-1 and J is TRBJ1-3, with 10 bases identical to TRBD1. The V segment lost 3 bases and the J segment 2 bases; nucleotides outside the gene matches: 2. Germline V CDR1 and CDR2: SGHRS, YFSETQ. This CDR3 comprises 15 residues. The CDR3: CASSSGTGAGNTIYF. DNA of the CDR3: TGCGCCAGCAGCTCCGGGACAGGGGCTGGAAACACCATATATTTT.

This rearrangement joins TRBV9 to TRBJ2-1, with D possibly being TRBD1 (6 bases). Trimming took 1 base from V and 4 from J, leaving 12 bases between them. Germline assignment: CDR1 SGDLS and CDR2 YYNGEE. The CDR3 length is 15 residues. CDR3 residues: CASSVRDTLYNEQFF. The CDR3, as DNA: TGTGCCAGCAGCGTACGGGACACCCTTTACAATGAGCAGTTCTTC. The full variable domain, rest sourced from reference TRBV9 and TRBJ2-1, is DSGVTQTPKHLITATGQRVTLRCSPRSGDLSVYWYQQSLDQGLQFLIQYYNGEERAKGNILERFSAQQFPDLHSELNLSSLELGDSALYFCASSVRDTLYNEQFFGPGTRLTVL.

The V gene is TRBV20-1, the J gene TRBJ2-5, with 7 bases that match TRBD1. In germline, CDR1 is DFQATT, CDR2 SNEGSKA (reference sequence). Trimming at V came to 3 bases and at J to 7 bases, leaving 14 bases not matched to a gene. The CDR3 runs 15 residues. The CDR3 sequence: CSASRRQGLNGTQYF. The CDR3 DNA follows: TGCAGTGCTAGTCGCAGACAGGGCTTGAACGGGACCCAGTACTTC.

The rearrangement uses TRBV6-1 and TRBJ2-7, with 7 bases identical to TRBD2. The germline V gene has CDR1 MNHNS and CDR2 SASEGT. J lost 2 bases, V lost 1 base, and 5 bases had no gene match. The CDR3 sequence is 15 residues long. CDR3 region: CASSEGTGGAYEQYF. CDR3 in DNA: TGTGCCAGCAGTGAAGGAACGGGAGGTGCCTACGAGCAGTACTTC.

This clone turned up a few times. V is TRBV6-2 or TRBV6-3 and J is TRBJ1-1, with unresolved D. V lost 6 bases and J lost 1, with 12 bases in between. CDR1 is MNHEY and CDR2 is SVGEGT in the germline V gene. The CDR3 is 14 amino acids. The CDR3, as DNA: TGTGCCAGCAGCAGCCCGGGAAGGAACACTGAAGCTTTCTTT. As protein: CASSSPGRNTEAFF.

This chain uses TRBV28 with TRBJ2-1; maybe TRBD2 (6 bases). V lost 7 bases, J lost 4 bases, and 17 bases lay in between. The CDR3 spans 15 residues. Germline CDR1 reads MDHEN; CDR2 reads SYDVKM. Written as DNA, the CDR3 is TGTGCCAGCACCGCGTTGCGAGGACTATACAATGAGCAGTTCTTC. Translated: CASTALRGLYNEQFF.

The gene calls are TRBV7-2 and TRBJ2-3, with D perhaps being TRBD1 or TRBD2 (6 bases each). With 5 bases removed from V and 2 bases from J, the gap between germline ends came to 14 bases. Germline V gene data show CDR1 as SGHTA and CDR2 as FQGNSA. This CDR3 region has 15 residues. In DNA form, the CDR3 reads TGTGCCAGCAGCCCACTTCGGGGGCTCACAGATACGCAGTATTTT. Residues: CASSPLRGLTDTQYF.

With regard to this clone: One end of the junction varies from germline; a read error may be responsible. The chain couples TRBV7-3 to TRBJ2-3; 8 positions agree with TRBD2. This CDR3 has 17 amino acids. Germline assignment: CDR1 SGHTA and CDR2 FQGTGA. CDR3 DNA: TGTGCCAGCAGCCTAACGCCCGGTGGGCGGGGGGTAGATACGCAGTATTTT. Translating gives CASSLTPGGRGVDTQYF.

The count of this clone is one. The V gene is TRBV12-3 or TRBV12-4, the J gene TRBJ1-1; D gene unclear. Trimming took off 6 bases at V and 3 bases at J, with 11 bases between the two ends. The CDR3 has 13 amino acids. CDR3 amino acids: CASRPYGYTEAFF. The CDR3 coding sequence is TGTGCCAGCAGACCCTACGGTTACACTGAAGCTTTCTTT.

This clone was observed a few times. The rearrangement joins TRBV3-1 (or the pseudogene TRBV3-2) to TRBJ1-1, with 9 positions matching TRBD1. V shed 3 bases, J shed 11 bases, and the junction held 10 bases outside the gene matches. CDR1 and CDR2 from the germline V gene are LGHDT and YNNKEL (reference sequence). CDR3 length equals 14 residues. The CDR3 is CASSHADRGVLAFF. CDR3 DNA: TGTGCCAGCAGCCATGCTGACAGGGGGGTGTTGGCTTTCTTT.

This chain connects TRBV5-4 to TRBJ1-1; D remains unclear. The germline CDR1 and CDR2 sequences are SGHNT and YYREEE (reference sequence). The CDR3 totals 12 residues. V lost 1 base and J lost 4, with 5 bases in between. CDR3 nucleotide sequence: TGTGCCAGCAGCTTGAGCGGCACTGAAGCTTTCTTT. It codes for CASSLSGTEAFF.

This chain uses TRBV4-2 with TRBJ1-4; maybe TRBD1 (5 bases). V was trimmed by 0 bases and J by 8 bases, leaving 13 bases between them. The CDR3 is 15 residues long. Germline lookup yields CDR1 LGHNA and CDR2 YNFKEQ. The CDR3 sequence: CASSQEVTGGEKLFF. The CDR3 DNA reads TGTGCCAGCAGCCAAGAGGTCACAGGCGGAGAAAAACTGTTTTTT.

The rearrangement joins TRBV19 to TRBJ1-4, with D unclear. CDR1 and CDR2 from the germline V gene are LNHDA and SQIVND (reference sequence). The CDR3 covers 19 residues. Trimming cost V 3 bases and J 0 bases, with 20 bases left between them. This CDR3 reads CASSIFSPGPVATNEKLFF. The CDR3 DNA sequence: TGTGCCAGTAGTATTTTTTCCCCTGGCCCTGTTGCAACTAATGAAAAACTGTTTTTT.

This clone was recorded a few times. V is TRBV11-2 and J is TRBJ2-1, with D unresolved. The CDR3 is 14 amino acids. Trimming cost V 3 bases and J 5 bases, with 11 bases left between them. The germline V gene encodes CDR1 SGHAT and CDR2 FQNNGV. CDR3 region: CASSFPPENNEQFF. The CDR3 nucleotides read TGTGCCAGCAGCTTCCCACCCGAGAACAATGAGCAGTTCTTC.

This clone was seen only a few times. The gene calls are TRBV7-3 and TRBJ2-1; D call uncertain. In germline, CDR1 is SGHTA, CDR2 FQGTGA. The V gene lost 5 bases and the J gene lost 6 bases, with 11 bases spanning the gap. This CDR3 contains 13 residues. The CDR3 here is CASSAYYTNEQFF. The CDR3 DNA follows: TGTGCCAGCAGCGCCTATTATACCAATGAGCAGTTCTTC.

The chain carries TRBV6-1 and TRBJ2-6, with D hard to call. The germline V and J ends were trimmed by 0 bases and 1 base, with 4 bases remaining between them. This CDR3 region has 15 residues. Germline V lookup: CDR1 MNHNS, CDR2 SASEGT. Here the CDR3 reads CASSEALSGANVLTF. DNA of the CDR3: TGTGCCAGCAGTGAAGCGCTTTCTGGGGCCAACGTCCTGACTTTC.

J is TRBJ2-1 and V is TRBV18; no clear D. The V end was cut by 2 bases, the J end by 9 bases, with 14 bases between. This CDR3 region has 14 residues. Germline values: CDR1 KGHSH, CDR2 LQKENI. For the CDR3, the DNA is TGTGCCAGCTCACCATACGGCAGCCGTGGTGAGCAGTTCTTC. Amino acid sequence: CASSPYGSRGEQFF.

The chain recombines TRBV29-1 with TRBJ1-2; no firm D call. This CDR3 is 13 amino acids long. Germline lookup yields CDR1 SQVTM and CDR2 ANQGSEA. Trimming pared 5 bases from V and 4 bases from J, leaving 14 bases between. The DNA of the CDR3 is TGCAGCGTTAGAAGGGTATTATCCTATGGCTACACCTTC. As protein: CSVRRVLSYGYTF.

The chain joins TRBV6-1 to TRBJ1-6; D is uncertain. CDR3 length equals 15 residues. The germline CDR1 and CDR2 sequences are MNHNS and SASEGT. V was shortened by 3 bases and J by 7 bases, with 13 bases between the two germline ends. The CDR3 DNA follows: TGTGCCAGCAGTGATCGGGCAGGTTGGAATTCACCCCTCCACTTT. This codes for CASSDRAGWNSPLHF.

The chain is built from TRBV11-3 and TRBJ2-3; 12 nucleotides match TRBD2. This CDR3 region has 16 residues. CDR1 and CDR2 from the germline V gene are SGHNT and YENEEA. J lost 0 bases, V lost 5 bases, and 3 bases had no gene match. The DNA for the CDR3 is TGTGCCAGCAGCCGCGGACTAGCGGGAAGCACAGATACGCAGTATTTT. This encodes CASSRGLAGSTDTQYF.